Included here is one TCR beta chain sequence, with context. The record originates from a study of PD-L1 blockade in urothelial cancer. About the research overall: The number of prior chemotherapy regimens per patient was 0 to 3. The researchers analyzed blood 3 weeks (second dose) and 6 weeks after treatment start.

Germline assignment: CDR1 SGHVS and CDR2 FNYEAQ. CDR3 length: 14 amino acids. Trimming took 1 base from V and 5 from J, leaving 9 bases between them. TCRdb's copy holds only in-frame clones and misses some; the assay was immunoSEQ multiplex PCR. The profile shows more than 65,000 clones, 87% of them singletons. Sequencing used PBMCs, obtained around atezolizumab (anti-PD-L1) treatment. The chain has TRBV7-6 and TRBJ1-5, with a possible D match to TRBD1 (5 bases). This receptor was taken from a woman in her 70s with urothelial cancer. The CDR3 coding sequence is TGTGCCAGCAGCTTAGGCCAGGGCGATCAGCCCCAGCATTTT. It is translated as CASSLGQGDQPQHF.